The 20 T cell receptor beta chains below come from one sample, sequenced in a study of shared clonotypes between healthy human individuals. Clones were read by immunoSEQ multiplex PCR, and TCRdb kept only the in-frame ones, dropping some. Of 550,000 to 800,000 clones in the sample, 74% were seen once. The sequenced sample was memory CD4+ T cells sorted from blood. Specified subset: CD45RA-negative fraction. The receptor set was obtained from a woman aged 25 to 39 in good health.

In regard to this clone: A far larger clone lies a single base away; this is likely a read error. The V gene is TRBV7-8, the J gene TRBJ1-1; D remains ambiguous. CDR1 SGHVS and CDR2 FQNEAQ come from the germline V gene. The CDR3 length is 11 residues. V was trimmed by 4 bases and J by 1 base, leaving 1 base between them. This CDR3 is CASSSNTEAFF. DNA of the CDR3: TGTGCCAGCAGCTCGAACACTGAAGCTTTCTTT.

The chain recombines TRBV7-9 with TRBJ2-4, with TRBD1 matching over 7 bases. The CDR3 extends over 15 amino acids. The junction had 6 bases not matched to a gene; V was cut back by 1 base and J by 6 bases. The germline V gene has CDR1 SEHNR and CDR2 FQNEAQ (reference sequence). The chain's CDR3 is CASSLGDSVANIQYF. CDR3 DNA: TGTGCCAGCAGCTTAGGGGACAGTGTAGCAAACATTCAGTACTTC.

The chain's CDR3 is CASRRQGFGNEQFF. In nucleotides, the CDR3 is TGTGCCAGCAGGCGACAGGGGTTCGGGAATGAGCAGTTCTTC. This rearrangement joins TRBV6-5 to TRBJ2-1, with 8 bases matching TRBD1. Germline trimming cut 6 bases from V and 7 bases from J; bases unmatched to any gene: 8. Germline assignment: CDR1 MNHEY and CDR2 SVGAGI. The CDR3 has 14 residues.

This chain uses TRBV28 with TRBJ2-3; 8 nucleotides agree with TRBD2. The CDR3 contains 13 residues. V trimming: 3 bases; J trimming: 5 bases; junction bases outside the gene matches: 1. CDR1 MDHEN and CDR2 SYDVKM come from the germline V gene. Written as DNA, the CDR3 is TGTGCCAGCAGTTTTCGGGGGGGAGATACGCAGTATTTT. Its translation: CASSFRGGDTQYF.

The CDR3 protein is CASSPRVRGNTEAFF. The CDR3 DNA reads TGTGCCAGCAGCCCCCGGGTTAGGGGGAACACTGAAGCTTTCTTT. The J gene is TRBJ1-1, the V gene TRBV7-2; D might be TRBD1 (5 bases). This CDR3 is built from 15 residues. The germline CDR1 and CDR2 sequences are SGHTA and FQGNSA. Trimming pared 5 bases from V and 1 base from J, leaving 14 bases between.

The chain has TRBV6-1 and TRBJ2-5; D perhaps matches TRBD2 (6 bases). Germline V gene data show CDR1 as MNHNS and CDR2 as SASEGT. Trimming stripped 8 bases from V and 5 bases from J, with 21 bases between. The CDR3 totals 15 residues. As DNA, the CDR3 is TGTGCCAGCCGACTAGTAGAGGTCGCTGCGGAGACCCAGTACTTC. Amino acids: CASRLVEVAAETQYF.

The V and J genes are TRBV28 and TRBJ1-2, with D uncertain. Trimming took off 2 bases at V and 3 bases at J, with 4 bases between the two ends. The CDR3 sequence is 12 residues long. Germline V gene data show CDR1 as MDHEN and CDR2 as SYDVKM. The CDR3 here is CASSLQHYGYTF. CDR3 coding DNA: TGTGCCAGCAGTTTACAACACTATGGCTACACCTTC.

About this clone itself: This same CDR3 is encoded by further DNA sequences in the sample. The chain joins TRBV6-6 to TRBJ2-6; D is unclear. This CDR3 contains 13 residues. Germline V gene lookup returns CDR1 MNHNY and CDR2 SVGAGI (reference sequence). Trimming took off 6 bases at V and 1 base at J, with 4 bases between the two ends. CDR3: CASSRSGANVLTF. CDR3 DNA: TGTGCCAGCAGCCGGTCTGGGGCCAACGTCCTGACTTTC.

Remarks on this clone: This may be a read error: a much more frequent sequence differs by one nucleotide. As DNA, the CDR3 is TGTGCCAGCAGCTCCGGACAGGGGACTGAAGCTTTCTTT. Protein: CASSSGQGTEAFF. The V and J genes are TRBV7-6 and TRBJ1-1; 9 bases line up with TRBD1. The CDR3 loop spans 13 amino acids. Per germline, CDR1 SGHVS and CDR2 FNYEAQ. Trimming at V came to 4 bases and at J to 5 bases, leaving 2 bases not matched to a gene.

The rearrangement joins TRBV5-1 to TRBJ2-1; D ambiguous. V dropped 1 base and J dropped 2 bases, with 7 bases sitting between them. In germline, CDR1 is SGHRS, CDR2 YFSETQ. This CDR3 region has 14 residues. Here the CDR3 DNA reads TGCGCCAGCAGCTTGAGTGTACCCTACAATGAGCAGTTCTTC. This codes for CASSLSVPYNEQFF.

This clone was counted only a few times. Other DNA sequences of this sample code for an identical CDR3. J is TRBJ2-7 and V is TRBV27; TRBD1 matches 7 bases. The CDR3 loop spans 15 amino acids. Looked up from germline, CDR1 is MNHEY and CDR2 is SMNVEV (reference sequence). With V trimmed by 4 bases and J by 2 bases, 8 bases remained unmatched. CDR3 loop: CASSSTGTPPYEQYF. CDR3 coding DNA: TGTGCCAGCAGTTCGACAGGGACACCACCCTACGAGCAGTACTTC.

This clone was counted only a few times. The chain is built from TRBV7-9 and TRBJ2-7; D is perhaps TRBD2 (5 bases). The V gene lost 5 bases and the J gene lost 0 bases, with 11 bases spanning the gap. This CDR3 is 14 amino acids long. Germline CDR1 and CDR2: SEHNR and FQNEAQ (reference sequence). The CDR3 spells CASSASGSSYEQYF. The CDR3 DNA follows: TGTGCCAGCAGCGCCTCGGGAAGCTCCTACGAGCAGTACTTC.

The chain is built from TRBV6-4 and TRBJ2-3, with 9 bases aligning to TRBD2. V lost 3 bases and J lost 2; bases outside the gene matches: 3. This CDR3 has 15 residues. Germline CDR1 reads MRHNA; CDR2 reads SNTAGT. The CDR3 region is CASSEVAGVTDTQYF. The CDR3 nucleotides read TGTGCCAGCAGTGAAGTAGCGGGAGTCACAGATACGCAGTATTTT.

V is TRBV15 and J is TRBJ2-4; D not resolved. Germline CDR1 and CDR2: LNHNV and YYDKDF (reference sequence). V shed 1 base and J shed 0 bases, with 10 bases lying between them. The CDR3 totals 16 residues. In DNA, the CDR3 is TGTGCCACCAGCAGAGGTCCCTTGGGAGCCAAAAACATTCAGTACTTC. Protein sequence: CATSRGPLGAKNIQYF.

The chain uses TRBV6-1 and TRBJ1-5; D remains unclear. CDR3 length: 15 residues. V lost 4 bases, J lost 3 bases, and 13 bases lay in between. Germline V gene sequence: CDR1 MNHNS, CDR2 SASEGT. Here the CDR3 reads CASSGGSAYNQPQHF. The CDR3 DNA follows: TGTGCCAGCAGTGGTGGGTCCGCCTACAATCAGCCCCAGCATTTT.

The V call is TRBV10-1, the J call TRBJ2-7; TRBD1 agrees at 8 bases. V was pared by 5 bases and J by 7 bases, with 10 bases of the junction left unmatched. CDR1 is WNHNN and CDR2 is SYGVQD in the germline V gene (reference sequence). This CDR3 comprises 14 residues. This chain's CDR3 is CASSSGQGVSEQYF. CDR3 coding DNA: TGCGCCAGCAGTTCCGGACAGGGTGTATCGGAGCAGTACTTC.

This chain links TRBV25-1 with TRBJ2-1, with TRBD2 identical over 9 bases. V lost 4 bases to trimming and J lost 8 bases; unmatched junction nucleotides: 15. This CDR3 spans 17 amino acids. Germline V CDR1 and CDR2: MGHDK, SYGVNS. CDR3 sequence: CASSANYVGLASDEQFF. Written as DNA, the CDR3 is TGTGCCAGCAGTGCCAATTACGTGGGACTAGCTAGCGATGAGCAGTTCTTC.

The chain uses TRBV10-3 and TRBJ2-2; possibly TRBD2 for D (5 bases). The V gene's germline CDR1 is ENHRY and CDR2 SYGVKD. The CDR3 loop spans 14 amino acids. Deletions cut 6 bases from V and 4 bases from J, with 12 bases between. This CDR3 reads CAIRDSGTTGELFF. The DNA of the CDR3 is TGTGCCATCAGGGACTCAGGTACCACCGGGGAGCTGTTTTTT.

The chain couples TRBV29-1 to TRBJ2-4; 8 nucleotides match TRBD2. The germline V gene has CDR1 SQVTM and CDR2 ANQGSEA. The CDR3 has 13 residues. The junction had 2 bases not matched to a gene; V was cut back by 2 bases and J by 5 bases. CDR3 region: CSVEKAGENIQYF. The CDR3 nucleotides read TGCAGCGTTGAAAAAGCGGGAGAAAACATTCAGTACTTC.

The chain is built from TRBV6-5 and TRBJ2-7, with TRBD1 identical over 8 bases. The CDR3 has 15 residues. Germline CDR1 and CDR2: MNHEY and SVGAGI. V trimming: 7 bases; J trimming: 5 bases; junction bases outside the gene matches: 13. In DNA form, the CDR3 reads TGTGCCAGCAAATTATCAGGGGGCGACTATCACGAGCAGTACTTC. Protein: CASKLSGGDYHEQYF.